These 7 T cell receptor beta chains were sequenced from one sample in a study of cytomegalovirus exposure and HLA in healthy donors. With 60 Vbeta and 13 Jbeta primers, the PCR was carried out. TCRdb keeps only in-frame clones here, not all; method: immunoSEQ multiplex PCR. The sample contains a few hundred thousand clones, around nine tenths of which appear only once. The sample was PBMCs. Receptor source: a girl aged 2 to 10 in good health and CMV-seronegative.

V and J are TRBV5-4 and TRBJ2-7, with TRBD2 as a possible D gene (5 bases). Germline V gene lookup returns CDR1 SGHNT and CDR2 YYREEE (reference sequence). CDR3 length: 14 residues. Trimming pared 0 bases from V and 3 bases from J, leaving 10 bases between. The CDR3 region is CASSLEVRGYEQYF. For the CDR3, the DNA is TGTGCCAGCAGCTTGGAAGTTCGGGGCTACGAGCAGTACTTC. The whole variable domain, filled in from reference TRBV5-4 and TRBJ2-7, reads ETGVTQSPTHLIKTRGQQVTLRCSSQSGHNTVSWYQQALGQGPQFIFQYYREEENGRGNFPPRFSGLQFPNYSSELNVNALELDDSALYLCASSLEVRGYEQYFGPGTRLTVT.

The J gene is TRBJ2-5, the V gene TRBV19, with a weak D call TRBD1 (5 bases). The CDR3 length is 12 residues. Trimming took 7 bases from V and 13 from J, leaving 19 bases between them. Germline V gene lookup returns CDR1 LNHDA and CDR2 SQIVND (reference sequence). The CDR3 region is CASTSRPGPPYF. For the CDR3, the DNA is TGTGCCAGTACCTCCAGGCCAGGGCCCCCGTACTTC.

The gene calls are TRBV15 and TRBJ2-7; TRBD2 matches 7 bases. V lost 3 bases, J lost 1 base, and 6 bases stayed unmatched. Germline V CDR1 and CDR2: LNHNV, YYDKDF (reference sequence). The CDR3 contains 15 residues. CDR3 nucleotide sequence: TGTGCCACCAGCAGGGGGGGGGTTGGTTCCTACGAGCAGTACTTC. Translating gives CATSRGGVGSYEQYF.

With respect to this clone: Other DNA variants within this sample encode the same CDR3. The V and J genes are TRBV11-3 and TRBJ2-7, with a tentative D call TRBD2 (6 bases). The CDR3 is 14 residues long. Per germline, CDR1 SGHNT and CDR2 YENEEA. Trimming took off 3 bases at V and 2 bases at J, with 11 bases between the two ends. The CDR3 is CASSLGTGPYEQYF. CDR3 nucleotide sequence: TGTGCCAGCAGCTTGGGGACTGGACCCTACGAGCAGTACTTC.

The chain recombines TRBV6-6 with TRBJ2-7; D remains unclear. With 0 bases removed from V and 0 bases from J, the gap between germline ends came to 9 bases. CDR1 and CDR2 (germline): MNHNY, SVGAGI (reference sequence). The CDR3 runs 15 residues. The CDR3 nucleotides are TGTGCCAGCAGTTACTCACCCGGTGTCTCCTACGAGCAGTACTTC. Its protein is CASSYSPGVSYEQYF.

CDR3: CAWSAKTGGADTEAFF. DNA of the CDR3: TGTGCCTGGAGTGCTAAAACAGGGGGCGCGGACACTGAAGCTTTCTTT. The chain combines TRBV30 with TRBJ1-1; 9 nucleotides line up with TRBD1. The germline V gene encodes CDR1 GTSNPN and CDR2 SVGIG (reference sequence). The CDR3 length is 16 residues. The J segment lost 3 bases and the V segment lost 1 base, leaving 9 bases of the junction unmatched.

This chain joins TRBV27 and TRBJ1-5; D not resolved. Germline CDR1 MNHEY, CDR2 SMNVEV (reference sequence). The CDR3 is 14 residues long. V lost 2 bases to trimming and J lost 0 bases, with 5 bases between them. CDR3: CASSLENSNQPQHF. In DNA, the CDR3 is TGTGCCAGCAGTTTAGAGAATAGCAATCAGCCCCAGCATTTT.